This entry describes one T cell receptor beta chain. Its cognate antigen is unknown. This sample is drawn from a study of naive and memory T cell subsets. Four subsets defined by CD45RA and CD27 were sorted after CD3, CD4, CD8 and live/dead staining. Study-level results: There was no ground truth to check naive and memory subset results. Naive repertoires, especially CD8, held a few larger clonotypes, possibly memory cells re-expressing CD45RA. Naive and memory subsets had different power law exponents for TCR abundance.

Germline CDR1 and CDR2: MNHNY and SVGAGI (reference sequence). The CDR3 is 16 amino acids. V dropped 6 bases and J dropped 0 bases, with 16 bases sitting between them. Both TRBC1 and TRBC2 were covered by a beta constant-region primer of two equimolar oligonucleotides. Four rounds of PCR amplified the ligated cDNA using nested alpha and beta constant-region primers plus SP2. A single record per CDR3 protein comes from TCRdb applying MiXCR to the UMI-ligation and nested PCR reads. This sample has about 100,000 distinct CDR3 sequences; 14% occur once, and the top ten carry roughly 2.8%. V is TRBV6-6 and J is TRBJ2-3; D gene unclear. The receptor was isolated from a human donor in good health. Sequencing input: naive CD8+ T cells from blood. DNA for the CDR3: TGTGCCAGCAGACAACTACCCATGACTAGCACAGATACGCAGTATTTT. As protein: CASRQLPMTSTDTQYF.